A single sample gave rise to the 14 T cell receptor beta chains below, sequenced in a study of beta chain features in type 1 diabetes. The study reverse transcribed the entire isolated RNA, so it sequenced expressed TCRB transcripts. Clones were sequenced by immunoSEQ multiplex PCR, and TCRdb holds only the in-frame ones, with some missing. Here the sample spans 300,000 to 350,000 clones, 14% being singletons. The sample consisted of central memory CD4+ T cells from blood. Receptor source: a man aged 25 to 40 in good health.

This clone was observed a handful of times. The rearrangement joins TRBV2 to TRBJ1-2; 8 bases align to TRBD1. Germline trimming cut 0 bases from V and 5 bases from J; bases unmatched to any gene: 5. Per germline, CDR1 SNHLY and CDR2 FYNNEI. The CDR3 contains 15 residues. As DNA, the CDR3 is TGTGCCAGCAGTGAAGCTCAGGGGGCGCGTTATGGCTACACCTTC. Translated: CASSEAQGARYGYTF.

The V call is TRBV5-1, the J call TRBJ2-7; maybe TRBD2 (7 bases). Trimming shortened V by 4 bases and J by 4 bases, and 15 bases separated the two germline ends. CDR1 and CDR2 (germline): SGHRS, YFSETQ. This CDR3 is built from 14 residues. CDR3 bases: TGCGCCAGCAGCGCCTACAGGGAGGGGTACGAGCAGTACTTC. This codes for CASSAYREGYEQYF.

Many counts were recorded for this clone. The chain carries TRBV6-1 and TRBJ1-6, with D unclear. The V end was cut by 8 bases, the J end by 9 bases, with 11 bases between. Germline CDR1 reads MNHNS; CDR2 reads SASEGT. This CDR3 is built from 12 residues. The chain's CDR3 is CASFRVGSPLHF. CDR3 nucleotide sequence: TGTGCCAGCTTTAGGGTCGGTTCACCCCTCCACTTT.

The rearrangement joins TRBV9 to TRBJ1-1, with 7 nucleotides matching TRBD1. J gave up 5 bases and V 3 bases, and 7 bases lay outside the gene matches. Per the germline V gene, CDR1 is SGDLS and CDR2 is YYNGEE. The CDR3 totals 14 residues. This CDR3 reads CASSGRGGSTEAFF. In nucleotides, the CDR3 is TGTGCCAGCAGCGGACGAGGGGGCTCAACTGAAGCTTTCTTT.

This clone has just a few counts. The same CDR3 also results from other DNA sequences found in this sample. The chain carries TRBV5-1 and TRBJ2-1; a weak D match, TRBD1 (7 bases). Deletions cut 4 bases from V and 2 bases from J, with 10 bases between. CDR3 length: 14 residues. CDR1 SGHRS and CDR2 YFSETQ come from the germline V gene. The CDR3 sequence: CASSPGGPYNEQFF. In nucleotides, the CDR3 is TGCGCCAGCAGCCCAGGGGGGCCCTACAATGAGCAGTTCTTC.

This clone has more than one count but fewer than ten. The sample contains more than one DNA sequence encoding this CDR3. This chain connects TRBV7-2 to TRBJ2-3; D gene uncertain. The CDR3 has 12 residues. V lost 5 bases to trimming and J lost 2 bases, with 5 bases between them. From germline, CDR1 is SGHTA and CDR2 FQGNSA. The CDR3 reads CASSRSTDTQYF. CDR3 coding DNA: TGTGCCAGCAGCCGCTCCACAGATACGCAGTATTTT.

The genes are TRBV29-1 and TRBJ2-5; possible D gene TRBD1, 5 bases. The CDR3 contains 11 residues. Germline-derived CDR1 and CDR2 are SQVTM and ANQGSEA. Here the CDR3 reads CILGHGETQYF. CDR3 nucleotides: TGCATACTGGGGCACGGTGAGACCCAGTACTTC.

This clone turned up a few times. V and J are TRBV7-9 and TRBJ1-5; D perhaps matches TRBD1 (5 bases). This CDR3 is built from 15 residues. V lost 3 bases and J lost 5, with 14 bases in between. The V gene's germline CDR1 is SEHNR and CDR2 FQNEAQ (reference sequence). The CDR3 reads CASSFIHGADQPQHF. Written as DNA, the CDR3 is TGTGCCAGCAGCTTCATTCATGGGGCTGATCAGCCCCAGCATTTT.

V usage is TRBV6-1 and J usage is TRBJ2-7; TRBD2 matches 9 bases. The CDR3 is 14 amino acids. The V gene end was trimmed by 6 bases and the J gene end by 2 bases; junction bases not matched to a gene: 5. Germline lookup yields CDR1 MNHNS and CDR2 SASEGT. CDR3 region: CASRETSGAYEQYV. The CDR3 bases are TGTGCCAGCAGAGAGACTAGCGGAGCCTACGAGCAGTACGTC.

This clone was seen a few times. This rearrangement joins TRBV4-3 to TRBJ1-2; weak D call: TRBD1 (6 bases). The germline V and J ends were trimmed by 5 bases and 6 bases, with 13 bases remaining between them. CDR3 length: 13 amino acids. The germline gives CDR1 LGHNA, CDR2 YSLEER. CDR3 loop: CASSYRVLDGYTF. CDR3 nucleotide sequence: TGCGCCAGCAGCTACAGGGTCTTAGATGGCTACACCTTC.

This sequence joins TRBV4-2 and TRBJ1-1; D is perhaps TRBD1 (5 bases). Germline CDR1 is LGHNA and CDR2 is YNFKEQ. Trimming stripped 5 bases from V and 10 bases from J, with 14 bases between. This CDR3 is built from 12 residues. The CDR3 DNA sequence: TGTGCCAGCAGCTTGGAGCGGGGGATAGCTTTCTTT. This sequence encodes CASSLERGIAFF.

This clone was seen more than once but under ten times. The V and J genes are TRBV9 and TRBJ2-5; D might be TRBD2 (5 bases). Trimming stripped 0 bases from V and 5 bases from J, with 14 bases between. Germline CDR1 SGDLS, CDR2 YYNGEE. The CDR3 sequence is 15 residues long. The CDR3 spells CASSVAPARGETQYF. The CDR3 bases are TGTGCCAGCAGCGTAGCCCCTGCTAGAGGGGAGACCCAGTACTTC.

The chain couples TRBV6-5 to TRBJ2-2; D perhaps matches TRBD1 (6 bases). CDR3 size: 15 residues. Germline CDR1 and CDR2: MNHEY and SVGAGI. The V and J ends lost 6 bases and 4 bases respectively, with 15 bases between them. In DNA, the CDR3 is TGTGCCAGCAGAAACAGGGTATCGGCCACCGGGGAGCTGTTTTTT. Its translation: CASRNRVSATGELFF.

The V call is TRBV11-3, the J call TRBJ1-2; D gene unclear. Looked up from germline, CDR1 is SGHNT and CDR2 is YENEEA. This CDR3 comprises 12 residues. V dropped 3 bases and J dropped 4 bases, with 6 bases sitting between them. The CDR3 sequence is CASSFHSYGYTF. Here the CDR3 DNA reads TGTGCCAGCAGCTTCCACAGCTATGGCTACACCTTC.